The source of this T cell receptor (beta chain) is a study of neoadjuvant anti-PD-1 for oral cavity cancer. Background on the study: Non-progressing patients received a fourth nivolumab dose near day 43, then surgery on days 50-56.

Patients were newly diagnosed with stage II-IVA oral cavity squamous cell carcinoma without prior systemic or radiation treatment. This CDR3 is 14 amino acids long. J was trimmed by 2 bases and V by 0 bases; bases with no gene match: 2. The germline V gene encodes CDR1 SGHRS and CDR2 YFSETQ. This clone showed up just a few times. Its antigen is still unknown. Assay: immunoSEQ multiplex PCR; the TCRdb copy retains only in-frame clones and omits some. The data show 7,000 or so clones, with approximately 46% seen just once and about 25% held by the top ten. Overall study results and limits: With a few patients per group, TCR findings need larger cohorts. Greater tumor shrinkage accompanied bigger post-treatment sizes of preexisting clones.

The source of this sequence is a person aged 35-79 years with oral cavity squamous cell carcinoma. The material sequenced was tumor tissue, taken before nivolumab (anti-PD-1) treatment. The chain joins TRBV5-1 to TRBJ2-7; 7 bases align to TRBD1. The DNA of the CDR3 is TGCGCCAGCAGCTTGGGGACAGGAACCTACGAGCAGTACTTC. It codes for CASSLGTGTYEQYF.